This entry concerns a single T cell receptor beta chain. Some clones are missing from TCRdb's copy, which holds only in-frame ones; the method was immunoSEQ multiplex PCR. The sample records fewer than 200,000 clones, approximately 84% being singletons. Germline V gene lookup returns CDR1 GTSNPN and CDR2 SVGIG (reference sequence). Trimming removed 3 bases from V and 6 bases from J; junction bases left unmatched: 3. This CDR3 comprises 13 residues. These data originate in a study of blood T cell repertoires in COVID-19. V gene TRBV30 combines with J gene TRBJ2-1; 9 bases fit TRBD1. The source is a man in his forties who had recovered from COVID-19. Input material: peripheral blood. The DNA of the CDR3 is TGTGCCTGGAGGACAGGGGGAGGCAATGAGCAGTTCTTC. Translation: CAWRTGGGNEQFF. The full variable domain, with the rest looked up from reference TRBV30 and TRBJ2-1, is SQTIHQWPATLVQPVGSPLSLECTVEGTSNPNLYWYRQAAGRGLQLLFYSVGIGQISSEVPQNLSASRPQDRQFILSSKKLLLSDSGFYLCAWRTGGGNEQFFGPGTRLTVL.